This T cell receptor (beta chain) was obtained from a study of cytomegalovirus exposure and HLA in healthy donors. Study-wide findings and caveats: At a 0.05 false discovery rate, a later analysis found 16,951 TCR beta sequences to be associated with HLA alleles. Analysis was carried out at a later point, and it linked a missense DCLRE1C variant to TCR beta V- and J-gene trimming. It is likely that the observed cluster of highly shared sequence variants was a sequencing artifact.

Comment on this clone: What it binds is unknown.

This CDR3 contains 15 residues. The V gene lost 3 bases and the J gene lost 4 bases, with 15 bases spanning the gap. Germline assignment: CDR1 SGHTA and CDR2 FQGNSA. The study ran its PCR with 60 Vbeta and 13 Jbeta primers. In the original processing: Roughly 11 million shared chains were among approximately 87 million unique TCR beta chains counted in a later analysis. Assay used: immunoSEQ multiplex PCR; TCRdb lists only in-frame clones, some missing. V and J calls and clone size come straight from that table; D and trimming were deduced from the DNA. The table has under 110,000 clones, about 70% seen once; the top ten hold less than 3.5%.

The chain carries TRBV7-2 and TRBJ2-5, with a possible D match to TRBD2 (6 bases). Input material: PBMCs. The sequence was obtained from a female donor in good health and CMV-seronegative. CDR3: CASSLAGLEAETQYF. As DNA, the CDR3 is TGTGCCAGCAGCTTGGCGGGACTCGAGGCAGAGACCCAGTACTTC.